Sequencing of this TCR beta chain was carried out in a study of cytomegalovirus exposure and HLA in healthy donors. Study-level points and caveats: Researchers reportedly found TCR beta sequences accurately predicted most subjects' HLA-A and HLA-B alleles. When analyzed later, the rates of TCR association showed variation by HLA locus, with DRB1 the most and HLA-C the fewest.

The CDR3 runs to 10 residues. 13 Jbeta primers and 60 Vbeta primers were used for the PCR. Profiling relied on immunoSEQ multiplex PCR, and the TCRdb table lists in-frame clones only, not all of them. The profile shows some 130,000 clones, approximately 80% of them singletons. This clone showed up just a few times. Its matching antigen is unknown. This chain connects TRBV1 to TRBJ2-3; whether TRBD2, the table's D call, matches the DNA was not checked. TRBV1 is shown as a pseudogene. The sequencing input was PBMCs. The clonotype comes from a male donor in good health and CMV-seronegative. This CDR3 is CTSFSDTQYF. The CDR3 DNA sequence: TGCACCAGCTTCTCAGATACGCAGTATTTT.